Following are 32 T cell receptor beta chains from one sample sequenced in a study of CXCR3-negative and CXCR3-positive naive CD8 T cells. 5' RACE that incorporated UMI labels was used to prepare the TRB cDNA libraries. With the 5' RACE reads reprocessed, TCRdb shows one record per CDR3 protein and no DNA. The sample has 130,000 or so distinct CDR3 sequences. The sequenced sample was naive CXCR3- CD8+ T cells from blood. Subset denoted: CD45RO-CCR7+CD27+CD95- naive CD8+ T cells lacking CXCR3 (TNR3-). Every receptor here comes from a human donor in good health. Some clones in this sample may be carry-over from other donors' samples.

This chain links TRBV27 with TRBJ2-7. CDR1 is MNHEY and CDR2 is SMNVEV in the germline V gene (reference sequence). The CDR3 runs 13 residues. CDR3 sequence: CASSPGGPYEQYF.

The rearrangement uses TRBV18 and TRBJ2-3; TCRdb picks TRBD1, but there is no DNA to check that call. Per the germline V gene, CDR1 is KGHSH and CDR2 is LQKENI. The CDR3 totals 16 residues. This CDR3 reads CASSPLSGGESDTQYF.

V gene TRBV7-8 combines with J gene TRBJ2-2. CDR3 length: 13 amino acids. Germline CDR1 and CDR2: SGHVS and FQNEAQ. CDR3 residues: CASSPDITGELFF.

This chain connects TRBV29-1 to TRBJ2-1; absent DNA, TCRdb's TRBD2 call cannot be checked. The CDR3 totals 18 residues. Per the germline V gene, CDR1 is SQVTM and CDR2 is ANQGSEA. The CDR3: CSVLLSGRFPSLYNEQFF.

The rearrangement links TRBV9 to TRBJ2-3. Germline CDR1 and CDR2: SGDLS and YYNGEE. CDR3 size: 14 residues. The CDR3 sequence: CASSVDLGTDTQYF. The whole variable domain, remainder taken from reference TRBV9 and TRBJ2-3, is DSGVTQTPKHLITATGQRVTLRCSPRSGDLSVYWYQQSLDQGLQFLIQYYNGEERAKGNILERFSAQQFPDLHSELNLSSLELGDSALYFCASSVDLGTDTQYFGPGTRLTVL.

The CDR3 here is CASSPGQGLGPRGFF. The J gene is TRBJ2-1, the V gene TRBV11-2; TCRdb lists TRBD1, though no DNA is available to test this call. The CDR3 runs to 15 residues. CDR1 and CDR2 from the germline V gene are SGHAT and FQNNGV.

The CDR3 sequence: CASSPGPTLETQYF. The chain has TRBV11-2 and TRBJ2-5; TCRdb gives TRBD2 as the D gene, but with no DNA this cannot be confirmed. The CDR3 runs 14 residues. From germline, CDR1 is SGHAT and CDR2 FQNNGV.

The chain employs TRBV28 and TRBJ1-1; TCRdb returns TRBD1, unconfirmable since there is no DNA. Germline V gives CDR1 MDHEN, CDR2 SYDVKM. The CDR3 has 13 residues. CDR3 residues: CAGRGGMNTEAFF.

The rearrangement uses TRBV9 and TRBJ2-3; the TRBD2 assignment by TCRdb is unverifiable without DNA. The V gene's germline CDR1 is SGDLS and CDR2 YYNGEE. The CDR3 is 16 residues long. CDR3 in amino acids: CASSVDPSGSTDTQYF. Looking up the rest from reference TRBV9 and TRBJ2-3 gives the full variable domain: DSGVTQTPKHLITATGQRVTLRCSPRSGDLSVYWYQQSLDQGLQFLIQYYNGEERAKGNILERFSAQQFPDLHSELNLSSLELGDSALYFCASSVDPSGSTDTQYFGPGTRLTVL.

The chain uses TRBV20-1 and TRBJ2-1; TCRdb names TRBD2, which stays unverified in the absence of DNA. Per germline, CDR1 DFQATT and CDR2 SNEGSKA (reference sequence). The CDR3 covers 15 residues. This chain's CDR3 is CSARDITSGNHEQFF.

The rearrangement links TRBV7-9 to TRBJ1-4; the TRBD1 assignment by TCRdb is unverifiable without DNA. In germline, CDR1 is SEHNR, CDR2 FQNEAQ (reference sequence). The CDR3 covers 13 residues. The CDR3 spells CASSHRANEKLFF.

The V and J genes are TRBV20-1 and TRBJ2-7; TCRdb's D call of TRBD1 is untestable without DNA. Germline lookup yields CDR1 DFQATT and CDR2 SNEGSKA (reference sequence). The CDR3 sequence is 13 residues long. This CDR3 is CSARDRVNYEQYF.

V gene TRBV4-2 combines with J gene TRBJ2-5; the D gene TCRdb calls, TRBD2, cannot be checked with no DNA. Germline lookup yields CDR1 LGHNA and CDR2 YNFKEQ. This CDR3 region has 17 residues. CDR3 residues: CASSQEALAGVQETQYF.

The chain recombines TRBV4-1 with TRBJ2-7; TCRdb's D call, TRBD1, is unchecked because there is no DNA. Germline V CDR1 and CDR2: MGHRA, YSYEKL. CDR3 length equals 16 residues. Here the CDR3 reads CASSPTTGQVYDEQYF.

The genes are TRBV2 and TRBJ1-1. This CDR3 contains 15 residues. Germline-derived CDR1 and CDR2 are SNHLY and FYNNEI. The CDR3 sequence is CASSVVYGVNTEAFF.

The chain carries TRBV5-1 and TRBJ2-7; the TCRdb call, TRBD1, lacks DNA for checking. Germline V gene lookup returns CDR1 SGHRS and CDR2 YFSETQ. The CDR3 is made up of 14 amino acids. The CDR3 sequence is CASTPGQGADEQYF.

V gene TRBV27 combines with J gene TRBJ2-7; the D call of TRBD1 rests on TCRdb alone, since no DNA is present to check it. Germline V CDR1 and CDR2: MNHEY, SMNVEV (reference sequence). The CDR3 is 13 amino acids. The CDR3 spells CASSSAGGYEQYF.

The V gene is TRBV12-3 or TRBV12-4, the J gene TRBJ2-5. This CDR3 comprises 14 residues. This chain's CDR3 is CASRHVVPDETQYF.

This CDR3 is CASSQVPETYEQYF. The chain links TRBV4-1 to TRBJ2-7. The CDR3 is 14 amino acids. Germline values: CDR1 MGHRA, CDR2 YSYEKL.

CDR3 protein: CASSLPGLAGLNEQFF. The V call is TRBV11-3, the J call TRBJ2-1; TCRdb's D call of TRBD2 is untestable without DNA. Germline V CDR1 and CDR2: SGHNT, YENEEA. This CDR3 has 16 amino acids.

The chain carries TRBV2 and TRBJ2-7; TCRdb's assignment of TRBD2 cannot be checked, as there is no DNA. This CDR3 has 14 residues. Germline V CDR1 and CDR2: SNHLY, FYNNEI. The CDR3 loop is CASSVGTLDYEQYF.

V and J are TRBV9 and TRBJ2-6; TCRdb lists TRBD1, though no DNA is available to test this call. Germline-derived CDR1 and CDR2 are SGDLS and YYNGEE. CDR3 length: 19 residues. The CDR3: CASSVEMGGRYSGANVLTF.

The CDR3 sequence: CASSLDGRSDEKLFF. The V gene is TRBV7-6, the J gene TRBJ1-4. Germline V gene data show CDR1 as SGHVS and CDR2 as FNYEAQ. The CDR3 totals 15 residues.

The chain employs TRBV28 and TRBJ2-3; lacking DNA, the TRBD2 call made by TCRdb goes unchecked. This CDR3 comprises 17 residues. Germline V gene data show CDR1 as MDHEN and CDR2 as SYDVKM. The CDR3 spells CASSFPWLAEFTDTQYF.

This chain links TRBV28 with TRBJ2-7; TCRdb gives TRBD1 as the D gene, but with no DNA this cannot be confirmed. CDR1 and CDR2 from the germline V gene are MDHEN and SYDVKM. The CDR3 sequence is 14 residues long. The CDR3 is CASSLVRDTYEQYF.

The chain couples TRBV3-1 to TRBJ1-1; TCRdb calls TRBD1, which cannot be checked without DNA. The CDR3 runs to 15 residues. Germline V gene data show CDR1 as LGHDT and CDR2 as YNNKEL (reference sequence). This CDR3 reads CASSQGQGGNTEAFF.

The CDR3 here is CASSLVTGVLSEQFF. The chain has TRBV7-2 and TRBJ2-1; TCRdb names TRBD1, which stays unverified in the absence of DNA. Germline lookup yields CDR1 SGHTA and CDR2 FQGNSA. The CDR3 is 15 residues long.

The CDR3 sequence: CASSPGTVTEAFF. The rearrangement joins TRBV12-3 or TRBV12-4 to TRBJ1-1; TCRdb proposes TRBD1, but this gene call is untestable without DNA. The length of the CDR3 is 13 residues.

V and J are TRBV4-3 and TRBJ2-7. The CDR3 covers 14 residues. The V gene's germline CDR1 is LGHNA and CDR2 YSLEER. This CDR3 reads CASSQVAGSYEQYF.

The V call is TRBV20-1, the J call TRBJ2-7; there is no DNA to check the TCRdb D call of TRBD2. From germline, CDR1 is DFQATT and CDR2 SNEGSKA (reference sequence). This CDR3 comprises 14 residues. Here the CDR3 reads CSAAARGNSYEQYF.

This chain connects TRBV19 to TRBJ2-5; the D call from TCRdb, TRBD2, cannot be confirmed without DNA. Germline values: CDR1 LNHDA, CDR2 SQIVND (reference sequence). This CDR3 is built from 16 residues. The CDR3 loop is CASSMGLAGVQETQYF.

The chain carries TRBV5-5 and TRBJ2-7; the TCRdb D gene call, TRBD1, has no DNA to confirm it. Germline assignment: CDR1 SGHKS and CDR2 YYEKEE (reference sequence). The CDR3 covers 14 residues. The CDR3 is CASSLWGERDEQYF.